This record looks at one TCR beta chain sequence and its context. Its antigen is currently unknown. V lost 5 bases, J lost 0 bases, and 16 bases stayed unmatched. Germline V gene lookup returns CDR1 GTSNPN and CDR2 SVGIG (reference sequence). The CDR3 consists of 17 residues. The PCR contained 60 Vbeta and 13 Jbeta primers. As originally analysed: Later, an analysis found around 77 million unique TCR beta chains, and approximately 10 million of these were shared. Sequencing was performed with immunoSEQ multiplex PCR; in TCRdb, only in-frame clones are kept and a portion is missing. Clone size and V and J calls were adopted from that table, with D and trimming inferred from the DNA. The sample records some 130,000 clones, about 74% being singletons. The sample comes from a study of cytomegalovirus exposure and HLA in healthy donors. The study's findings and limits: Follow-up analysis found HLA locus-dependent TCR association rates, highest for DRB1 and lowest for HLA-C. An apparent linkage of common viral pathogens to several of the most significant clusters emerged in a later analysis. Productive status was seen about 87% or about 30% of the time for most TCR beta V segments in an earlier analysis.

The TCR originated in a man in his forties in good health and CMV-seronegative. The material sequenced was PBMCs. The chain carries TRBV30 and TRBJ2-7; 7 bases fit TRBD1. The CDR3 loop reads CAWSSRGGEIISYEQYF. The CDR3 coding sequence is TGTGCCTGGTCTTCCAGAGGGGGCGAGATCATCTCCTACGAGCAGTACTTC.